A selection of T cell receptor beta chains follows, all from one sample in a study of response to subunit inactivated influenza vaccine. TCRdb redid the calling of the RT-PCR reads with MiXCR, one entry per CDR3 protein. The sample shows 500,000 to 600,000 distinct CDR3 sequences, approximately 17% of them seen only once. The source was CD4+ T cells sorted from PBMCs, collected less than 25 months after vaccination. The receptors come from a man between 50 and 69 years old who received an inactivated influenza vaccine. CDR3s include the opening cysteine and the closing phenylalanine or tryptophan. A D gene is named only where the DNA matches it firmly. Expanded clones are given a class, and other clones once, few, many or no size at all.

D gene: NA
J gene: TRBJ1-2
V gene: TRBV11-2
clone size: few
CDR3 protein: CASSLGGAIYGYTF
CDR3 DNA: TGTGCCAGCAGCTTAGGTGGGGCCATCTATGGCTACACCTTC

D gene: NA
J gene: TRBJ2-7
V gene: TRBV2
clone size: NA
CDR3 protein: CASILGYEQYF
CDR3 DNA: TGTGCCAGCATCCTAGGCTACGAGCAGTACTTC

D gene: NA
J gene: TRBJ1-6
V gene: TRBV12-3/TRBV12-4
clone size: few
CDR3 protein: CASSFQFGTLDSPLHF
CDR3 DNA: TGTGCCAGCAGTTTTCAGTTTGGTACCTTGGATTCACCCCTCCACTTT

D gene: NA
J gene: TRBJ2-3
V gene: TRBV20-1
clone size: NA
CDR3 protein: CSAPGGTSTDTQYF
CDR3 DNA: TGCAGTGCTCCCGGCGGGACTAGCACAGATACGCAGTATTTT

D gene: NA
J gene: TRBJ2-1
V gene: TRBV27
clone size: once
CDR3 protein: CASSLTGSPTMKYEQFF
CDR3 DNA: TGTGCCAGCAGTCTCACAGGATCTCCTACAATGAAGTACGAGCAGTTCTTC

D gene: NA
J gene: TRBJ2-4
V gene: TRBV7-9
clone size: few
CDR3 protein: CASSLSISQNIQYF
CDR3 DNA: TGTGCCAGCAGCTTATCAATTTCCCAAAACATTCAGTACTTC

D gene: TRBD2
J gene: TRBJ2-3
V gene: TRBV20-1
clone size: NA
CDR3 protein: CSARPNRGLAGGKDTQYF
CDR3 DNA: TGCAGTGCTAGACCCAACAGGGGACTAGCGGGGGGAAAAGATACGCAGTATTTT

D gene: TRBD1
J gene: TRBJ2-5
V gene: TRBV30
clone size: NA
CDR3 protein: CAWADRGWQETQYF
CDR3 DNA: TGTGCCTGGGCAGACAGGGGATGGCAAGAGACCCAGTACTTC

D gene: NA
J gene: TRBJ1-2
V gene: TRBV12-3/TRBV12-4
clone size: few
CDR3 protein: CASSLRQSYGYTF
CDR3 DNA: TGTGCCAGCAGTTTAAGACAGTCCTATGGCTACACCTTC

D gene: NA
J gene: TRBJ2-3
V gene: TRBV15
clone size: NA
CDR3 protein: CATSRGRVQTSTDTQYF
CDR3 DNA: TGTGCCACCAGCAGAGGAAGGGTCCAGACTAGCACAGATACGCAGTATTTT

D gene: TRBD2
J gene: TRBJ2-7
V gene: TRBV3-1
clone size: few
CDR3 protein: CASSPRAGLANSYEQYF
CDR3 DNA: TGTGCCAGCAGCCCAAGAGCGGGACTAGCAAACTCCTACGAGCAGTACTTC

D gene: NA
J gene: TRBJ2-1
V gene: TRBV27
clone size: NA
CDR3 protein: CASSTVHEQFF
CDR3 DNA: TGTGCCAGCAGTACGGTCCATGAGCAGTTCTTC

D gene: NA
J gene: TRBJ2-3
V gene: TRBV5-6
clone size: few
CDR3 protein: CASSNRVTQYF
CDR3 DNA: TGTGCCAGCAGCAATCGGGTTACGCAGTATTTT

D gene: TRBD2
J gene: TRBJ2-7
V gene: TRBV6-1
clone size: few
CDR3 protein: CASSAGLVSSPYEQYF
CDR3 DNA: TGTGCCAGCAGTGCCGGACTAGTTTCTAGCCCCTACGAGCAGTACTTC

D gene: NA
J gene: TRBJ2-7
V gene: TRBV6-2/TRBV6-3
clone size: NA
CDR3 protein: CASRDTLYEQYF
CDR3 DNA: TGTGCCAGCCGGGACACCCTCTACGAGCAGTACTTC

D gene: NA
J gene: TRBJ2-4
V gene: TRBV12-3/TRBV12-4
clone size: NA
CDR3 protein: CASSLWGAKNIQYF
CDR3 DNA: TGTGCCAGCAGTTTATGGGGAGCCAAAAACATTCAGTACTTC

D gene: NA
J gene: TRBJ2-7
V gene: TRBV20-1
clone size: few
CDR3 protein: CSARVAGTGYEQYF
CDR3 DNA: TGCAGTGCTAGGGTTGCCGGGACGGGCTACGAGCAGTACTTC

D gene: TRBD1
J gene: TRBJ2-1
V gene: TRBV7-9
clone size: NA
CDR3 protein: CASSTLPGTGDNEQFF
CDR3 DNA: TGTGCCAGCAGCACGCTCCCCGGGACAGGGGACAATGAGCAGTTCTTC

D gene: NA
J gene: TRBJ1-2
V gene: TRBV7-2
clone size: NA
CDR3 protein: CASSLALYGYTF
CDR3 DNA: TGTGCCAGCAGCTTAGCTCTCTATGGCTACACCTTC

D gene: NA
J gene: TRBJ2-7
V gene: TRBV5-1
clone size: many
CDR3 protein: CASSLGTGHSYEQYF
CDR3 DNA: TGCGCCAGCAGCTTGGGGACGGGGCACTCCTACGAGCAGTACTTC

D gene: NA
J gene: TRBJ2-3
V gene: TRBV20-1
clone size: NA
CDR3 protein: CSARAPRGGASTDTQYF
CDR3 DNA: TGCAGTGCTAGGGCCCCGAGAGGCGGAGCTAGCACAGATACGCAGTATTTT

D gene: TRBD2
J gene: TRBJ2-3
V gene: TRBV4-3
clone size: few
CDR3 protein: CASSRTRLPGGFTDTQYF
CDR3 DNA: TGCGCCAGCAGCCGGACAAGACTCCCGGGGGGGTTCACAGATACGCAGTATTTT

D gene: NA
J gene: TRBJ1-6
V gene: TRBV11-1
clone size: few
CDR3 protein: CASSENRARIGFNSPLHF
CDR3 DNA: TGTGCCAGCAGCGAGAACAGGGCCCGGATCGGGTTTAATTCACCCCTCCACTTT

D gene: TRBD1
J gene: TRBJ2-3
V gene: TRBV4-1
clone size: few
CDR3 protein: CASSVRQGDTQYF
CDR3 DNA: TGCGCCAGCAGCGTGCGACAGGGGGATACGCAGTATTTT

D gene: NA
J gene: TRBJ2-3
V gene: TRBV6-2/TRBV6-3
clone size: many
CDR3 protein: CASRLPEADTQYF
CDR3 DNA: TGTGCCAGCAGACTCCCTGAAGCAGATACGCAGTATTTT

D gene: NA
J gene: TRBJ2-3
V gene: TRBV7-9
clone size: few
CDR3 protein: CASSPSRLSTDTQYF
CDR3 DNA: TGTGCCAGCAGCCCTTCCCGACTTAGCACAGATACGCAGTATTTT

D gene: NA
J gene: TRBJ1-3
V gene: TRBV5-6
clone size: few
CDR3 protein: CASSLVRAGRISGNTIYF
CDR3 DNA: TGTGCCAGCAGCTTGGTAAGGGCGGGCAGGATCTCTGGAAACACCATATATTTT

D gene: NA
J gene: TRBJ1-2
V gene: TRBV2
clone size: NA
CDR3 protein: CASSVNGAGYTF
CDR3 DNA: TGTGCCAGCAGTGTGAATGGGGCTGGCTACACCTTC

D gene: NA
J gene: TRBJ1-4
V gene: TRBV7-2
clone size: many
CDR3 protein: CASSFGTGNEKLFF
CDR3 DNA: TGTGCCAGCAGCTTCGGGACGGGTAATGAAAAACTGTTTTTT

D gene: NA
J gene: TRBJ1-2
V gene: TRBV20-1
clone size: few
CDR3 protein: CSARGVNEGYTF
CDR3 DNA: TGCAGTGCTAGGGGTGTTAATGAGGGCTACACCTTC

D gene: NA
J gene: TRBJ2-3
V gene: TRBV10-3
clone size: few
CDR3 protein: CAISDHGTDPSTDTQYF
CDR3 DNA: TGTGCCATCAGTGATCACGGAACGGATCCTAGCACAGATACGCAGTATTTT

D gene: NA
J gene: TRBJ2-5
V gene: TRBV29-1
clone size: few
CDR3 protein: CSVDKSQGETQYF
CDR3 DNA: TGCAGCGTTGATAAATCCCAGGGAGAGACCCAGTACTTC

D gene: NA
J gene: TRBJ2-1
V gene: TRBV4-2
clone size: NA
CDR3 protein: CASSQDLGVVRNEQFF
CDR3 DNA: TGTGCCAGCAGCCAAGATCTAGGGGTGGTTCGCAATGAGCAGTTCTTC

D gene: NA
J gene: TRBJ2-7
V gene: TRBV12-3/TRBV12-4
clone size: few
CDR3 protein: CASSGGLYSRVVEQYF
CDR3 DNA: TGTGCCAGCAGTGGGGGTTTATACTCGCGCGTGGTCGAGCAGTACTTC

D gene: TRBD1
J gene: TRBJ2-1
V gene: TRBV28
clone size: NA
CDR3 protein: CASSPPGTGVGEQFF
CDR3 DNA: TGTGCCAGCAGCCCCCCCGGGACAGGGGTGGGAGAGCAGTTCTTC

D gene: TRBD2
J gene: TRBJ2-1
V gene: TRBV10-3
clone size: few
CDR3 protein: CAISAVAGGHNEQFF
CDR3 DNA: TGTGCCATCAGTGCGGTAGCGGGGGGGCACAATGAGCAGTTCTTC

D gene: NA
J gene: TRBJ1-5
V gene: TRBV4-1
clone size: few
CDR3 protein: CASSARQSDNQPQHF
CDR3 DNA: TGCGCCAGCAGCGCTAGGCAGTCCGACAATCAGCCCCAGCATTTT

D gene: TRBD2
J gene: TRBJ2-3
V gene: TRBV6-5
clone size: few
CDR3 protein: CASSSLLAGAGPDTQYF
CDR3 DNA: TGTGCCAGCAGTTCATTGCTAGCGGGGGCCGGCCCAGATACGCAGTATTTT

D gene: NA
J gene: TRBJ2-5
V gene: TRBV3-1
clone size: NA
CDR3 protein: CASSLTVGQETQYF
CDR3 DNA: TGTGCCAGCAGCCTGACAGTGGGCCAAGAGACCCAGTACTTC

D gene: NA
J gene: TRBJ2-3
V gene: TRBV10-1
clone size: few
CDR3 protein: CASSLGVARTDTQYF
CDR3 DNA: TGCGCCAGCAGCCTGGGTGTAGCACGCACAGATACGCAGTATTTT

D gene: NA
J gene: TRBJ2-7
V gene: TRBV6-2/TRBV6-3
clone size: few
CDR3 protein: CASGGPLEQYF
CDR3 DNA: TGTGCCAGCGGGGGGCCCTTGGAGCAGTACTTC

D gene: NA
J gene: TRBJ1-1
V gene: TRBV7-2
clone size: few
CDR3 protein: CASSLARGYTEAFF
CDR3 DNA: TGTGCCAGCAGCTTAGCACGGGGTTACACTGAAGCTTTCTTT

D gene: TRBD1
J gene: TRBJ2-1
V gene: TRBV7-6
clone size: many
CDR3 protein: CASSYSSGTGAYNEQFF
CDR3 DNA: TGTGCCAGCAGCTACTCATCCGGGACAGGGGCCTACAATGAGCAGTTCTTC

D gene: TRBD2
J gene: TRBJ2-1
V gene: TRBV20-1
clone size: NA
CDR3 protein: CSAERTSGKDIEQFF
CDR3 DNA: TGCAGTGCTGAAAGGACTAGCGGGAAGGACATTGAGCAGTTCTTC

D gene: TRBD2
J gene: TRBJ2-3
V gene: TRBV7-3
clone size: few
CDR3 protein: CASQLFSGSTDTQYF
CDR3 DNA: TGTGCCAGCCAGCTGTTTAGCGGGAGCACAGATACGCAGTATTTT

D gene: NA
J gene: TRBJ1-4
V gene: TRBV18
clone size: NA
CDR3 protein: CASSPIGQEKLFF
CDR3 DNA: TGTGCCAGCTCACCAATAGGACAGGAAAAACTGTTTTTT

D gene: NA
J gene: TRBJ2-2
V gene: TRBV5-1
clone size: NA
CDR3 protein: CACSLASTTGELFF
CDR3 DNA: TGCGCCTGCAGCTTGGCCTCGACTACCGGGGAGCTGTTTTTT

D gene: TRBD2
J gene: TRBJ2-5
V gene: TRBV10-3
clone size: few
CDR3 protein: CAISAGLNQETQYF
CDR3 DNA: TGTGCCATCAGTGCGGGACTAAATCAAGAGACCCAGTACTTC

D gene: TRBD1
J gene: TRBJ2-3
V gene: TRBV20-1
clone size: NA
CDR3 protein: CSATRPGQGGTDTQYF
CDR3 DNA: TGCAGTGCTACGAGACCGGGACAGGGGGGCACAGATACGCAGTATTTT

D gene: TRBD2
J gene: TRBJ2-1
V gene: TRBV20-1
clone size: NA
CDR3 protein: CSARGGGGRVNEQFF
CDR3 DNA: TGCAGTGCTAGAGGGGGTGGCGGGAGGGTCAATGAGCAGTTCTTC

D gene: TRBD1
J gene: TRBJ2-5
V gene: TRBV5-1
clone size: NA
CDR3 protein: CASSLGKTGGWETQYF
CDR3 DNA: TGCGCCAGCAGCTTGGGAAAGACAGGGGGCTGGGAGACCCAGTACTTC

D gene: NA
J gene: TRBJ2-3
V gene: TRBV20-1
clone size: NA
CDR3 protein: CSARRSTSRVTQYF
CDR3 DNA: TGCAGTGCTCGGCGCAGCACGAGCCGTGTTACGCAGTATTTT

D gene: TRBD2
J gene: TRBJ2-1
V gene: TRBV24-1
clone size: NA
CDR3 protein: CATQPTSLLDEQFF
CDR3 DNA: TGTGCCACCCAACCGACTAGCCTCTTGGATGAGCAGTTCTTC

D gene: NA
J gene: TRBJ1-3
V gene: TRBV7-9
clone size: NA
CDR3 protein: CASSASSHSGNTIYF
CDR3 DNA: TGTGCCAGCAGCGCCTCCAGCCACTCTGGAAACACCATATATTTT

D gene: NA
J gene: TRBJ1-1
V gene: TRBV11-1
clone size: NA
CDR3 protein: CASSFGRVNTEAFF
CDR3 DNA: TGTGCCAGCAGCTTTGGACGGGTGAACACTGAAGCTTTCTTT

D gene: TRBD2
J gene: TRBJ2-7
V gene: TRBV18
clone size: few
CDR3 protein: CASSPGLAGTMSEQYF
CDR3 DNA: TGTGCCAGCTCACCAGGACTAGCGGGAACGATGTCCGAGCAGTACTTC